These 15 T cell receptor beta chains came from one sample sequenced in a study of hypomethylating agent response in myelodysplastic syndrome. This table comes from immunoSEQ multiplex PCR, and its TCRdb copy is limited to in-frame clones, with some not included. The sample carries nearly 3,500 clones, more than 75% recorded once. Sequencing was performed on bone marrow, taken before or after starting hypomethylating agent treatment for myelodysplastic syndrome (not recorded which). These receptors all stem from a human donor with myelodysplastic syndrome.

The rearrangement uses TRBV25-1 and TRBJ2-1; TRBD2 agrees at 14 bases. V trimming: 4 bases; J trimming: 6 bases; junction bases outside the gene matches: 5. CDR1 and CDR2 from the germline V gene are MGHDK and SYGVNS. The CDR3 runs to 16 residues. CDR3 sequence reads: CASSAPGLAGVNEQFF. The DNA of the CDR3 is TGTGCCAGCAGTGCCCCGGGACTAGCGGGAGTCAATGAGCAGTTCTTC.

This clone has only one observation. CDR3 amino acids: CASSQDPPGGATDTQYF. The DNA of the CDR3 is TGCGCCAGCAGCCAAGATCCTCCGGGGGGGGCCACAGATACGCAGTATTTT. The chain combines TRBV4-1 with TRBJ2-3, with 8 bases lining up with TRBD2. Germline values: CDR1 MGHRA, CDR2 YSYEKL. This CDR3 has 17 residues. V lost 0 bases, J lost 2 bases, and 7 bases stayed unmatched.

The genes are TRBV13 and TRBJ1-1; D is undetermined. Per germline, CDR1 PRHDT and CDR2 FYEKMQ (reference sequence). The V end was cut by 0 bases, the J end by 1 base, with 3 bases between. CDR3 length equals 13 residues. The CDR3 loop reads CASSLGQNTEAFF. In DNA form, the CDR3 reads TGTGCCAGCAGCTTAGGCCAGAACACTGAAGCTTTCTTT.

This clone was observed a few times. V is TRBV6-1 and J is TRBJ1-5; unclear D gene. This CDR3 is 11 amino acids long. Between the trimmed V and J ends, which lost 6 bases and 5 bases, there was a span of 5 bases. In germline, CDR1 is MNHNS, CDR2 SASEGT. CDR3 residues: CASRRDQPQHF. For the CDR3, the DNA is TGTGCCAGCAGGAGGGATCAGCCCCAGCATTTT.

V is TRBV19 and J is TRBJ1-3; possible D gene TRBD1, 5 bases. The CDR3 spans 11 residues. Trimming took 8 bases from V and 8 from J, leaving 10 bases between them. CDR1 and CDR2 (germline): LNHDA, SQIVND (reference sequence). In nucleotides, the CDR3 is TGTGCCAGTGGGGACCCAGACACCATATATTTT. This sequence encodes CASGDPDTIYF.

The rearrangement uses TRBV27 and TRBJ2-7, with TRBD1 matching 9 bases. There are 15 residues in the CDR3. The junction had 7 bases not matched to a gene; V was cut back by 4 bases and J by 3 bases. Germline CDR1 and CDR2: MNHEY and SMNVEV (reference sequence). This CDR3 reads CASSSPGTGNYEQYF. The CDR3 coding sequence is TGTGCCAGCAGTTCCCCCGGGACAGGGAACTACGAGCAGTACTTC.

The CDR3 DNA reads as TGCAGCGTAAGCATGCAGGCAAATCAGCCCCAGCATTTT. Translated, it gives CSVSMQANQPQHF. The V gene is TRBV29-1, the J gene TRBJ1-5; D not certain. Germline assignment: CDR1 SQVTM and CDR2 ANQGSEA. The V end lost 6 bases, the J end lost 4 bases, and 13 bases lay between the germline ends. The CDR3 is made up of 13 amino acids.

The J gene is TRBJ2-6, the V gene TRBV5-4; possible D gene TRBD2, 5 bases. The CDR3 extends over 15 amino acids. Germline CDR1 SGHNT, CDR2 YYREEE (reference sequence). The V gene lost 2 bases and the J gene lost 2 bases, with 8 bases spanning the gap. Written as DNA, the CDR3 is TGTGCCAGCAGCTTAGCCGGGGCTGGGGCCAACGTCCTGACTTTC. This translates into CASSLAGAGANVLTF.

This clone was found a few times. The rearrangement links TRBV15 to TRBJ1-2; D is ambiguous. Germline CDR1 LNHNV, CDR2 YYDKDF (reference sequence). The length of the CDR3 is 13 residues. V lost 6 bases, J lost 8 bases, and 16 bases lay in between. The CDR3 DNA sequence: TGTGCCACCAGGGAGCGGGTAGGGAAGGGCTACACCTTC. Translation gives CATRERVGKGYTF.

V gene TRBV6-1 combines with J gene TRBJ1-5; 7 bases align to TRBD1. This CDR3 has 14 residues. Trimming took 6 bases from V and 1 from J; bases not matched to a gene: 3. The germline V gene has CDR1 MNHNS and CDR2 SASEGT. The CDR3 protein is CASSMGQSNQPQHF. The CDR3 DNA reads as TGTGCCAGCAGCATGGGACAGAGCAATCAGCCCCAGCATTTT.

The rearrangement links TRBV28 to TRBJ2-3, with 10 nucleotides matching TRBD2. V was pared by 2 bases and J by 2 bases, with 4 bases of the junction left unmatched. Germline V CDR1 and CDR2: MDHEN, SYDVKM. This CDR3 region has 16 residues. CDR3 nucleotide sequence: TGTGCCAGCAGTTTAGAGGGACTAGCGTCCACAGATACGCAGTATTTT. Translation: CASSLEGLASTDTQYF.

Concerning this clone itself: A far larger clone lies a single base away; this is likely a read error. The rearrangement joins TRBV4-1 to TRBJ2-7; D might be TRBD1 or TRBD2, each matching 7 bases. The CDR3 runs to 16 residues. Germline V gene data show CDR1 as MGHRA and CDR2 as YSYEKL. The V end lost 4 bases, the J end lost 6 bases, and 22 bases lay between the germline ends. The CDR3 nucleotides read TGCGCCAGCAGCCTAGGGGGGGGCTCGACAGGGCCCGAGCAGTACTTC. As protein: CASSLGGGSTGPEQYF.

This chain uses TRBV5-1 with TRBJ1-1; D gene unclear. The CDR3 length is 11 residues. Germline CDR1 SGHRS, CDR2 YFSETQ. V lost 4 bases and J 3 bases, leaving 4 bases between the germline ends. CDR3: CASSRDTEAFF. DNA for the CDR3: TGCGCCAGCAGCAGGGACACTGAAGCTTTCTTT.

V gene TRBV11-2 combines with J gene TRBJ2-5, with TRBD2 as a possible D gene (6 bases). The V gene lost 4 bases and the J gene lost 5 bases, with 17 bases spanning the gap. Germline V gene data show CDR1 as SGHAT and CDR2 as FQNNGV. The CDR3 has 15 amino acids. The CDR3 loop reads CASSSIQGGGETQYF. The CDR3 nucleotides read TGTGCCAGCAGCTCCATTCAGGGAGGCGGGGAGACCCAGTACTTC.

The V call is TRBV9, the J call TRBJ2-7, with 12 bases matching TRBD2. The CDR3 loop spans 15 amino acids. Germline V lookup: CDR1 SGDLS, CDR2 YYNGEE. The ends lost 4 bases at V and 1 base at J; junction bases unmatched: 3. The CDR3 reads CASSPGTSGSYEQYF. The CDR3 DNA reads TGTGCCAGCAGCCCTGGGACTAGCGGGTCCTACGAGCAGTACTTC.